This paragraph covers one T cell receptor (beta chain) sequence. The source of the sample is a study of blood T cell repertoires in COVID-19. Trimming pared 6 bases from V and 1 base from J, leaving 11 bases between. This CDR3 spans 14 amino acids. Germline CDR1 and CDR2: ENHRY and SYGVKD. Clones were sequenced by immunoSEQ multiplex PCR, and TCRdb holds only the in-frame ones, with some missing. The sample holds around 270,000 clones, over 75% seen once. The receptor was derived from a woman aged 40 to 50 who had been exposed to COVID-19. The sample comprised PBMCs or T cells enriched from blood (not recorded which). The J gene is TRBJ2-3, the V gene TRBV10-3, with D tentatively TRBD1 (8 bases). CDR3 in amino acids: CAIRAGQGTDTQYF. CDR3 sequence (DNA): TGTGCCATCAGAGCGGGACAGGGCACAGATACGCAGTATTTT.